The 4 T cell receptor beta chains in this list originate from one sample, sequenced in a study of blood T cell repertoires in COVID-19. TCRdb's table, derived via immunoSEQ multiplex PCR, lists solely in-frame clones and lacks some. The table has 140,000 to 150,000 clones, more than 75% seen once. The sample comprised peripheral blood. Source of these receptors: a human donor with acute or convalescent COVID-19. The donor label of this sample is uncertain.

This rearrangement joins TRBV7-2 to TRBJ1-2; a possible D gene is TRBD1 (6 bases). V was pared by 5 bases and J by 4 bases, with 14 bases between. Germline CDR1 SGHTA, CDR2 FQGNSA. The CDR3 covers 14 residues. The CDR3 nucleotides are TGTGCCAGCAGCCCCGTTGGACAGACCTATGGCTACACCTTC. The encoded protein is CASSPVGQTYGYTF.

The DNA for the CDR3 is TGTGCCAGCAGTCAGACCTCGGGACAGTTTTACAATGAGCAGTTCTTC. Protein product: CASSQTSGQFYNEQFF. This sequence joins TRBV28 and TRBJ2-1; TRBD1 matches 7 bases. Germline V gene data show CDR1 as MDHEN and CDR2 as SYDVKM. The V gene end was trimmed by 5 bases and the J gene end by 4 bases; junction bases not matched to a gene: 11. The CDR3 has 16 residues.

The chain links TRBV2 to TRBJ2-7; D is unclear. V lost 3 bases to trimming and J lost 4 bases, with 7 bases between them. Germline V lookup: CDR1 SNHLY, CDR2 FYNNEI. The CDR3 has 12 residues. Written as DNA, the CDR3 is TGTGCCAGCAGTGATTTCGGGTACGAGCAGTACTTC. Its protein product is CASSDFGYEQYF.

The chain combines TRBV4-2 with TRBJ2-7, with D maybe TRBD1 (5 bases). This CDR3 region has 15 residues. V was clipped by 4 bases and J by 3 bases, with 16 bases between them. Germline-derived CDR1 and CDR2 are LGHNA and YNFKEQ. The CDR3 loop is CASSPNLDSGYEQYF. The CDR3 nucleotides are TGTGCCAGCAGCCCTAACCTTGACAGTGGCTACGAGCAGTACTTC.